This is a list of T cell receptor beta chains from one sample in a study of blood T cell repertoires in COVID-19. The repertoire was sequenced with immunoSEQ multiplex PCR; TCRdb's copy has only in-frame clones and lacks some. The profile shows about 150,000 clones, about 85% of them singletons. Material for sequencing was peripheral blood. The source is a human donor with acute or convalescent COVID-19. The donor label of this sample is uncertain. Each CDR3 is given with its conserved first and last residue.

CDR3 length | J gene | V gene | CDR3 protein
13 | TRBJ1-2 | TRBV24-1 | CATSDLNSLLLTF
16 | TRBJ1-2 | TRBV4-2 | CASSHREAYTGYGYTF
17 | TRBJ1-5 | TRBV7-2 | CASSPGISLYSNQPQHF
15 | TRBJ1-1 | TRBV6-5 | CASSYSIQGNTEAFF
15 | TRBJ1-1 | TRBV6-5 | CASSSTGVVYTEAFF
14 | TRBJ2-7 | TRBV11-3 | CASSLQGLGYEQYF
15 | TRBJ2-7 | TRBV7-8 | CASSARTGGAYEQYF
13 | TRBJ2-5 | TRBV19 | CATQPGHKETQYF
16 | TRBJ1-1 | TRBV5-3 | CARSLGTGGRNTEAFF
17 | TRBJ2-6 | TRBV2 | CASHRTGGFAGANVLTF
11 | TRBJ1-2 | TRBV28 | CASSFVGGYTF
16 | TRBJ1-2 | TRBV7-3 | CASSPTPSTEPYGYTF
13 | TRBJ1-2 | TRBV11-2 | CASSADRGHGYTF
13 | TRBJ1-5 | TRBV29-1 | CSVAPGGNQPQHF
12 | TRBJ2-3 | TRBV6-1 | CASSESADTQYF
14 | TRBJ2-3 | TRBV27 | CASSPVEWADTQYF
11 | TRBJ2-3 | TRBV12-3/TRBV12-4 | CASRGFYTQYF
14 | TRBJ2-3 | TRBV9 | CATTKREVGDTQYF
13 | TRBJ1-4 | TRBV7-2 | CASSLRFNEKLFF
13 | TRBJ2-1 | TRBV11-3 | CASSRTRSNEQFF
13 | TRBJ1-6 | TRBV28 | CASSSSDSHSHHF
15 | TRBJ1-5 | TRBV6-2/TRBV6-3 | CASSYLRDRVQPQHF
13 | TRBJ1-1 | TRBV14 | CASSQGRLTGVFF
11 | TRBJ1-1 | TRBV12-3/TRBV12-4 | CASSLDFLTFF
13 | TRBJ1-1 | TRBV12-3/TRBV12-4 | CASSSGPNTEAFF
13 | TRBJ2-3 | TRBV24-1 | CATSDRVGDTQYF
16 | TRBJ2-7 | TRBV5-1 | CASSFSGGGPQGEQYF
13 | TRBJ1-5 | TRBV2 | CASSAQGHQPQHF
14 | TRBJ2-1 | TRBV27 | CASSFVPSGGKQFF
12 | TRBJ1-2 | TRBV7-8 | CASSPQGRGYTF
17 | TRBJ2-2 | TRBV6-4 | CAFRAVPPGQGAGELFF
16 | TRBJ1-3 | TRBV9 | CASSVIGGYSGNTIYF
14 | TRBJ1-5 | TRBV5-4 | CAIIPGQQNQPQHF